The rows below give T cell receptor beta chains drawn from one sample of a study of blood T cells in healthy people across ages. TCRdb re-analysed the 5' RACE reads in MiXCR, keeping a single row per CDR3 protein. The table shows about 1,000,000 distinct CDR3 sequences, with under 45% occurring only once. The sample consisted of blood. These receptor sequences come from a woman aged 60-75 years in good health. Each CDR3 is given with its conserved first and last residue. D genes are given only for firm matches. A clone size is listed for some rows: how often the clone was seen (once, few, many), or a class if it is expanded.

D gene	clone size	V gene	J gene	CDR3 protein	CDR3 DNA
NA	many	TRBV7-9	TRBJ2-3	CASTPMGVVDTQYF	TGTGCCAGCACCCCGATGGGTGTCGTGGATACGCAGTATTTT
TRBD1	NA	TRBV20-1	TRBJ2-7	CSARARGRYEQYF	TGCAGTGCTAGGGCCAGGGGGAGATACGAGCAGTACTTC
NA	NA	TRBV4-1	TRBJ1-2	CASSPRRENGYTF	TGCGCCAGCAGCCCTCGAAGGGAGAACGGCTACACCTTC
TRBD2	NA	TRBV10-3	TRBJ2-3	CAIRQREGTDTQYF	TGTGCCATCAGGCAGCGGGAGGGCACAGATACGCAGTATTTT
NA	NA	TRBV20-1	TRBJ2-3	CSALRGRGTDTQYF	TGCAGTGCTTTGAGGGGGAGAGGCACAGATACGCAGTATTTT
NA	few	TRBV10-1	TRBJ1-4	CASSAQAEKLFF	TGCGCCAGCAGTGCCCAGGCGGAAAAACTGTTTTTT
NA	NA	TRBV3-1	TRBJ2-1	CASNQDTRNEQFF	TGTGCCAGCAACCAAGATACGCGAAATGAGCAGTTCTTC
NA	NA	TRBV20-1	TRBJ2-7	CSARQGPNEQYF	TGCAGTGCTCGTCAGGGGCCCAATGAGCAGTACTTC
NA	few	TRBV28	TRBJ1-5	CASTQRPGGLGNQPQHF	TGTGCCAGCACTCAACGTCCCGGGGGACTTGGCAATCAGCCCCAGCATTTT
TRBD2	NA	TRBV5-1	TRBJ2-7	CASSRIPGTSDSEQYF	TGCGCCAGCAGCCGAATACCTGGGACTAGCGATTCCGAGCAGTACTTC
TRBD2	few	TRBV6-5	TRBJ2-1	CASSYRTSGIRDEQFF	TGTGCCAGCAGTTACCGGACTAGCGGGATAAGGGATGAGCAGTTCTTC
NA	NA	TRBV27	TRBJ2-2	CASSFGNTGELFF	TGTGCCAGCAGTTTTGGGAACACCGGGGAGCTGTTTTTT
NA	few	TRBV7-9	TRBJ2-5	CASSSRQASYQETQYF	TGTGCCAGCAGCAGTAGACAGGCCTCATACCAAGAGACCCAGTACTTC
TRBD2	NA	TRBV9	TRBJ2-7	CASSVEGGRLAGEQYF	TGTGCCAGCAGCGTAGAAGGGGGGCGACTAGCGGGTGAGCAGTACTTC
NA	few	TRBV20-1	TRBJ2-1	CSAPRMSSYNEQFF	TGCAGTGCGCCCCGGATGAGCTCCTACAATGAGCAGTTCTTC
TRBD2	many	TRBV5-1	TRBJ2-1	CASSSTSGSSYNEQFF	TGTGCCAGCAGCTCTACTAGCGGGAGCTCCTACAATGAGCAGTTCTTC
NA	NA	TRBV10-2	TRBJ2-7	CASGSHHSYEQYF	TGCGCCAGCGGGAGTCACCACTCCTACGAGCAGTACTTC
TRBD2	NA	TRBV19	TRBJ2-3	CASRSSGRAYTDTQYF	TGTGCCAGTCGATCTAGCGGGAGGGCCTATACAGATACGCAGTATTTT
NA	few	TRBV27	TRBJ2-1	CASSRRPYNEQFF	TGTGCCAGCAGTCGCAGACCCTACAATGAGCAGTTCTTC
NA	NA	TRBV28	TRBJ2-7	CASSSGPNQQYF	TGTGCCAGCAGTTCGGGACCGAACCAGCAGTACTTC
NA	NA	TRBV20-1	TRBJ2-6	CSAADLWFSSGANVLTF	TGCAGTGCAGCGGACCTCTGGTTTAGCTCTGGGGCCAACGTCCTGACTTTC
NA	NA	TRBV7-2	TRBJ2-5	CASSSSRNQETQYF	TGTGCCAGCAGCTCCTCGCGGAACCAAGAGACCCAGTACTTC
NA	NA	TRBV7-9	TRBJ2-2	CASSLVSTGELFF	TGTGCCAGCAGCTTAGTCTCCACCGGGGAGCTGTTTTTT
TRBD2	few	TRBV7-8	TRBJ2-3	CASSTTSGTPVGRTDTQYF	TGTGCCAGCAGCACGACTAGCGGGACCCCCGTGGGGCGCACAGATACGCAGTATTTT
NA	NA	TRBV28	TRBJ2-5	CASIKGTQETQYF	TGTGCCAGCATTAAGGGAACCCAAGAGACCCAGTACTTC
TRBD2	NA	TRBV5-1	TRBJ2-3	CASSFSRGGISTDTQYF	TGCGCCAGCAGCTTCTCGCGGGGGGGGATTAGCACAGATACGCAGTATTTT